In its sample, the clone carrying this T cell receptor (beta chain) was seen once. Using immunoSEQ multiplex PCR, the repertoire was profiled, and TCRdb retains in-frame clones only, with some absent. The table records a few hundred thousand clones, around 86% of them present only once. This entry comes from a study of blood T cell repertoires in COVID-19. Study at large: Researchers got acute and convalescent COVID-19 samples from the United States, Italy and Spain. From T cells, B-cell-depleted T cells, or PBMCs came the material, which was cDNA or gDNA.

The CDR3 is made up of 15 amino acids. The V gene lost 6 bases and the J gene lost 3 bases, with 15 bases spanning the gap. The germline V gene has CDR1 MNHEY and CDR2 SVGAGI. Specimen: PBMCs or T cells enriched from blood (not recorded which). The chain is built from TRBV6-5 and TRBJ1-5; possibly TRBD1 for D (6 bases). The sequence was obtained from a woman aged 18-29 years who had recovered from COVID-19. This chain's CDR3 is CASRLTGSINQPQHF. Written as DNA, the CDR3 is TGTGCCAGCAGACTGACAGGTTCCATCAATCAGCCCCAGCATTTT.